This T cell receptor (beta chain) stems from a study of T-cell memory formation after mild COVID-19. Study-level results: Contracting clones, day 15 to 85, had balanced CD4/CD8, and later expanders favored CD4+.

This CDR3 spans 14 amino acids. V was pared by 0 bases and J by 7 bases, with 12 bases between. Germline assignment: CDR1 MGHDK and CDR2 SYGVNS. TCRdb re-derived calls from the 5' RACE reads in MiXCR, one entry per CDR3 protein. The sample consists of a few hundred thousand distinct CDR3 sequences, approximately 10% of them appearing once. This clonotype showed up just a few times. Its specificity is unknown. V usage is TRBV25-1 and J usage is TRBJ1-2; tentatively, D is TRBD1 (6 bases). The sequence came from a man aged 18 to 29 who had mild COVID-19 (a few samples of this study predate the infection). Cell type and time point are not known. Sequencing used PBMCs or a T cell subset sorted from them (not recorded which). This CDR3 is CASSEYAGGRGYTF. The CDR3 region has the DNA TGTGCCAGCAGTGAATATGCCGGGGGCCGTGGCTACACCTTC.